The following is a T cell receptor beta chain sequence with its context. The target of this receptor is not known. Qualities for individual bases were not recorded, and no much larger clone is one base off. These data originate in a study of OX40 agonist ivuxolimab in advanced cancers. The study in broad terms: Ivuxolimab, which targeted the costimulatory receptor OX40 (CD134), was an agonistic, fully human IgG2 monoclonal antibody. A male proportion of around 83% and a mean age of 60 years, ranging from about 23 to 90, were recorded for the dose-escalation cohort. The paper reports the monotherapy dose-escalation portion (N = 52 patients) of the phase I ivuxolimab trial. Partial responses occurred in three dose-escalation patients: two with cutaneous melanoma and one with hepatocellular carcinoma. Intravenous ivuxolimab was administered to patients every 2 weeks at six dose levels: 0.01, 0.1, 0.3, 1.5, 3 and 10 mg/kg. Peripheral TCRbeta sequencing aimed to test whether ivuxolimab altered TCR sequence diversity and caused clonal T-cell expansion. Patients were allowed to have had prior anti-PD-1, anti-PD-L1 or anti-CTLA-4 therapy, and roughly 40% of the dose-escalation patients had previously received checkpoint inhibitors. Among the approximately 50 dose-escalation patients, about 20 had hepatocellular carcinoma, 15 or so melanoma, 9 renal cell carcinoma and 9 head and neck cancer. Study-level results and caveats: Antigen specificity was not determined for the clonally expanded peripheral T cells. After ivuxolimab, more expanded clones were found on average in CD8+ T cells than in CD4+ T cells. In partial responders in the 0.1-3.0 mg/kg groups, normalized peripheral clonal expansion was found to be among the lowest, especially among CD8+ T cells. At doses of 0.1 to 3.0 mg/kg, clonal expansion of both CD4+ and CD8+ blood T cells was observed from baseline to week 6. Low levels of normalized T-cell clonal expansion were also seen in some nonresponding patients.

The germline V gene (reference sequence) provides CDR1 LNHDA and CDR2 SQIVND. Taken from cysteine to phenylalanine, the CDR3 has 14 residues. Only the CDR3 DNA stays, 42 bases, in frame from base 1. At the junction V is shortened by 4 bases and J by 5 bases, with 14 bases in between. Genomic DNA was isolated from the sorted cells so that the TCRbeta CDR3 region could be sequenced. The immunoSEQ Assay was used for sequencing of TCRbeta CDR3 regions. TCRdb obtained this table from immuneACCESS and retained in-frame rearrangements with V and J assigned. These tables miss some clones; where compared with another copy, unresolved V genes account for less than half of the shortfall, and the remainder is unexplained. The sample table lists about 14,000 clones, 82% of them with a count of one. Around 45% of the sample goes to the ten largest clones. Patients with a history of autoimmune disease or receiving systemic immunosuppression were excluded from the trial. Peripheral blood for TCR sequencing was drawn from every dose cohort at baseline, at cycle 4 day 1 and at cycle 7 day 1. The samples were drawn from a first-in-human, open-label, multicenter phase I dose-escalation trial of ivuxolimab. Adults with locally advanced or metastatic melanoma, renal cell carcinoma, hepatocellular carcinoma or head and neck squamous cell carcinoma were enrolled in the trial. Before TCR sequencing, CD4+ T cells and CD8+ T cells were sorted from peripheral blood as separate populations.

The TCR comes from an adult with an advanced solid tumor such as melanoma, head and neck, liver or kidney cancer. The sample in question was CD4+ or CD8+ T cells sorted from blood, obtained in a trial of the OX40 agonist ivuxolimab. The rearrangement joined TRBV19 to TRBJ2-5, with the D gene not confidently named. The sequenced DNA is TGTGCCAGTAGTAGCCTCCCCGGTTGGGAGACCCAGTACTTC. It codes for CASSSLPGWETQYF.